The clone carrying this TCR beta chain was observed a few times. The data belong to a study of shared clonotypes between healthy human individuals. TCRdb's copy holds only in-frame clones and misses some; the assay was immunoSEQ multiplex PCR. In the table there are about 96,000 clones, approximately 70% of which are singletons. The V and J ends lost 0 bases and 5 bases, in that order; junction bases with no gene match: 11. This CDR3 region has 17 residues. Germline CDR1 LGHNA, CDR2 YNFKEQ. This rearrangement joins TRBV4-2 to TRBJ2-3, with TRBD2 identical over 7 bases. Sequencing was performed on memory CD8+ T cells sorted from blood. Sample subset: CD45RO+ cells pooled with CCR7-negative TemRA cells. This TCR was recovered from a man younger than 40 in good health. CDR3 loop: CASSQEGLAERGDTQYF. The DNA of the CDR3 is TGTGCCAGCAGCCAAGAAGGCCTAGCGGAGCGGGGAGATACGCAGTATTTT.